This record concerns one T cell receptor (beta chain) sequence. Its antigen is currently unknown. PCR primers comprised 60 Vbeta and 13 Jbeta primers. Measured with immunoSEQ multiplex PCR; TCRdb has only the in-frame clones, and not every one. The repertoire holds around 130,000 clones, with nearly 85% as singletons. This record comes from a study of cytomegalovirus exposure and HLA in healthy donors. Study findings and constraints: Later, an analysis showed that TCR beta chains associated with HLA were more clonally expanded than others that were equally common. Specificity for CMV antigens was confirmed in vitro for a few of the CMV-associated chains. Most subjects' HLA-A and HLA-B alleles were reportedly predicted from TCR beta sequences. Cytomegalovirus association was assigned to approximately 180 TCR beta chains.

Between the trimmed V and J ends, which lost 8 bases and 3 bases, there was a span of 14 bases. Germline V gene data show CDR1 as MNHEY and CDR2 as SVGAGI. The length of the CDR3 is 13 residues. The sequencing input was PBMCs. The J gene is TRBJ2-7, the V gene TRBV6-5; unclear D gene. This clonotype originated in a boy younger than 18 in good health and CMV-seronegative. The CDR3 is CASRLLGHYEQYF. The CDR3 DNA is TGTGCCAGCCGCCTCCTAGGTCACTACGAGCAGTACTTC.